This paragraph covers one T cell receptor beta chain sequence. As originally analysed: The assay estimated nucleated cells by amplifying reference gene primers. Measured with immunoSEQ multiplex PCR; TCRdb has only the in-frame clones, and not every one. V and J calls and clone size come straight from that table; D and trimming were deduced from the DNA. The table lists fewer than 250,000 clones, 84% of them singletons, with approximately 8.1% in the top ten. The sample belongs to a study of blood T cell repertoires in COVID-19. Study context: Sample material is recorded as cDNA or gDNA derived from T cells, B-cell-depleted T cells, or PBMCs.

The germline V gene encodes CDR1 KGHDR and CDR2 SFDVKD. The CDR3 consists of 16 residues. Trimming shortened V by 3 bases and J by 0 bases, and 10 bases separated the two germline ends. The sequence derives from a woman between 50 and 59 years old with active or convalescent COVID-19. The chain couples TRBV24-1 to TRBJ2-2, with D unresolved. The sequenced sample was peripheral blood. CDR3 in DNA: TGTGCCACCAGTGATCGACGCGGTTCGAACACCGGGGAGCTGTTTTTT. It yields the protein CATSDRRGSNTGELFF.